The T cell receptor beta chain described here comes from a study of tumor-infiltrating lymphocytes in primary liver carcinoma (TCRdb year 2017). Background on the whole study: Of the five patients (three men and two women, aged 30 to 69 years), four had hepatocellular carcinoma and one had combined HCC and intrahepatic cholangiocarcinoma. The five patients had tumors of stage T1-T3 N0M0, with maximum diameters ranging from roughly 4.2 to 10 cm. Each sample produced roughly 3.5 to 8 million productive TCRbeta reads, and read depth showed no significant difference between tissue types. Across five regions of each liver tumor, along with adjacent normal tissue and blood, the study brought together TCRbeta repertoire sequencing, expression microarrays and whole-exome sequencing. A total of 35 or so specimens from 5 patients underwent TCRbeta repertoire sequencing, comprising about 25 tumor regions, 5 adjacent noncancerous liver tissues and 5 peripheral blood samples. The 20 to 30 tumor region samples were profiled with Agilent mRNA microarrays so that TCRbeta repertoire diversity could be related to the local molecular phenotype. Technical replicate repertoires showed high reproducibility, with mean shared-clone rates about 0.86 and correlation coefficients above 0.95.

Without any cell sorting, total RNA and DNA were co-extracted from approximately 20-30 mg of bulk tissue using the AllPrep DNA/RNA mini kit. Between November 2015 and 2016, 5 or 6 patients in China with histopathologically diagnosed primary liver carcinoma had their tumors surgically resected. At the time of sampling, the patients were treatment-naive and had chronic HBV infection. Each tumor was sampled at five spatially separated regions: the tumor centre plus the superior, inferior, left-lateral and right-lateral poles. Histology showed that every tumor sample contained more than 75% viable tumor cells. Pieces of fresh tumor and adjacent tissue were cut in half, with one half kept in RNAlater at -80 degrees C and the other half sent for histology. Comment on this clonotype: Its antigen is not yet known. No base quality values were provided; no much bigger clone lies one nucleotide off.

What the authors observed across the whole study: Only the TCR beta chain was sequenced, which likely underestimates true repertoire diversity because unpaired alpha chains were not captured. Only about 7-25% of top clones were present in all five regions of a tumor, suggesting spatial heterogeneity of tumor-infiltrating T cells. With just 4 or 5 patients in the study, the authors point out that the findings should be validated in a larger study. The top 250 clones accounted for a significantly greater share of the repertoire in tumors than in blood (p = 0.039). Bulk unsorted samples precluded comparing CD4+ and CD8+ T cell repertoires. Repertoire overlap was found to be higher between tumor regions (mean around 35%) than between tumor-adjacent (roughly 17%) or tumor-blood (14%) pairs, consistent with antigen-driven expansion.

TCRbeta-specific cDNA was reverse-transcribed from about 500 ng total RNA using a constant-region primer and ProtoScript II reverse transcriptase. The TCRbeta libraries were prepared through three rounds of nested multiplex PCR following a slightly modified ARM-PCR procedure. Sample barcodes and Illumina adapters were attached in a final 25-cycle PCR using Deep VentR polymerase. Before sequencing, amplicons of 200-500 bp were purified from gel using a QIAquick gel extraction kit. The TCRbeta amplicons were sequenced with 250-bp paired-end reads on an Illumina HiSeq 2500. Per the original workflow: Quality trimming of reads was performed with Trimmomatic v0.33, and paired reads were merged with FLASH v1.2.11 so that full CDR3 sequences could be recovered. V, D and J germline segments were assigned to the rearranged TCRbeta sequences using MiGEC v1.2.1b. Clonotype statistics and Shannon-Wiener diversity indices were calculated with VDJtools v1.0.0. To cut down on sampling bias, every analysis after diversity analysis relied on just the 250 most abundant clonotypes from each sample. The public reads were run again by TCRdb, first through fastp at Q25 and then through MiXCR, and only productive beta chains were kept. Merged by CDR3 protein, the rows form single entries marked with the most common genes and DNA. These V and J calls rely on TCRdb rather than the paper's analysis. A total of approximately 110,000 distinct CDR3 sequences appear in this sample, 65% of them only once. 9.3% of the sample is held by the ten biggest clonotypes.

The origin of this receptor is a woman in her sixties with primary liver carcinoma and hepatitis B virus infection. The sequencing input was liver tumor tissue from sampling region 1. The sample's cell subset or site, from its label and the paper: tumor region T1, superior pole.

The DNA sequence is as follows: TGCAGCGTTGAAGAAGTTGGGCACTTCTACAATTACAATGAGCAGTTCTTC. Translated, this is CSVEEVGHFYNYNEQFF. The chain is encoded by TRBV29-1 joined to TRBJ2-1; too little of a D gene remains to name it. V gives up 0 bases and J gives up 4 bases, and the segment between their germline ends measures 19 bases. The germline V gene provides CDR1 SQVTM and CDR2 ANQGSEA. Including cysteine and phenylalanine, the CDR3 has 17 amino acids. Kept here is only the CDR3 DNA, which spans 51 bases and is read in frame from base 1.